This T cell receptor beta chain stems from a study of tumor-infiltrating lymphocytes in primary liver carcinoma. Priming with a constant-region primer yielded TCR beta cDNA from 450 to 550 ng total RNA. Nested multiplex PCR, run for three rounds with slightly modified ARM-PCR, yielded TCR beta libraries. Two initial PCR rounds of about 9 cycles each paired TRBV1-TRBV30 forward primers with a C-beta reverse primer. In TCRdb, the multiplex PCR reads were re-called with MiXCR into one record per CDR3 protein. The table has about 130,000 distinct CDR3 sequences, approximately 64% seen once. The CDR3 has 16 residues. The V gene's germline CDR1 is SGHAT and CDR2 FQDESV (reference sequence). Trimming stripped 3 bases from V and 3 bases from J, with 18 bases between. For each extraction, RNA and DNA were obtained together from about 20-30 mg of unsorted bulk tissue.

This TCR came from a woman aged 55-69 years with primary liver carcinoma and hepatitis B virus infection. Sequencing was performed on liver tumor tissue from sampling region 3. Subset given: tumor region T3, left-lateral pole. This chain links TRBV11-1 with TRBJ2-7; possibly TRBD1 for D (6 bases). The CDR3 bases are TGTGCCAGCAGCTTTGCCCTATTCAACAGGGACTACGAGCAGTACTTC. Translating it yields CASSFALFNRDYEQYF.